This TCR beta chain appears in the sequencing data of a study of cytomegalovirus exposure and HLA in healthy donors (dated by TCRdb to about 2017). For the study in its entirety: An earlier analysis of some 600 of the donors reported 250 to 300 Gb of sequence data and around 110 million unique TCR beta sequences obtained from some 200 million T cells. About 310 gigabases of sequencing data and 78 million or so unique TCR sequences were included in an early release covering about 700 HLA-typed donors. Of the roughly 390 genotyped donors, 65% to 90% were placed in the genetic ancestry cluster associated with self-reported Caucasian donors. The study aimed to test whether signatures of past pathogen exposure could be identified by cataloging public T cell receptors. The study used immunosequencing to profile the T cell repertoires of about 670 subjects and linked those repertoires to cytomegalovirus serostatus. Besides the first cohort of approximately 670 subjects, a separate validation cohort made up of over 100 different subjects was used. High-throughput TCR immunosequencing, statistical association of individual TCRs with disease status, and machine learning were combined to predict cytomegalovirus infection status. A later analysis re-examined previously published TCR beta repertoires from more than 650 donors and added high-resolution HLA genotyping to investigate patterns of TCR occurrence. The later analysis used no new phenotypic data to find candidate immune exposures, relying instead on TCR beta sequences and their occurrence across donors. To decide whether each TCR beta V gene segment behaved as functional or pseudogenic, an earlier analysis of over 500 of the donors relied on high-throughput TCR beta sequencing. Alongside the repertoire data, information on donor age, sex, ethnicity and CMV serostatus was compiled. Genome-wide SNP genotypes for about 65% of the 666 donors were used in a later genetic analysis, which treated that subset as a discovery cohort. Every repertoire in the discovery cohort had been generated on one and the same sequencing platform. HLA typing covered class I and class II loci at four-digit resolution. The number of donors typed differed by locus, with 629-630 for A, B, C, DRB1 and DQB1, roughly 520 for DQA1, about 610 for DPA1, and 450 to 480 for DPB1. Roughly 5 DR-DQ haplotypes were handled as single units for association and clustering, since linkage in the cohort was strong. Among about 360 genotyped donors of the cohort, an average of 235,054 unique TCR beta nucleotide sequences were sequenced per donor, 15% to 20% of them non-productive.

Comments on this clone: What this receptor recognizes is not known. No quality values exist for individual bases; no much larger clone is one base distant.

Library prep was done by the immunoSEQ multiplex PCR assay. A mixture of 60 forward primers for TCR Vbeta segments and 13 reverse primers for TCR Jbeta segments was used in the multiplex PCR. The CDR3 region of rearranged TCR beta genes was amplified from genomic DNA with a multiplex PCR assay. Amplified TCR beta libraries were sequenced as 87-base-pair reads on the Illumina HiSeq System. The paper's data handling went like this. A later analysis counted some 80 million unique TCR beta chains across the 690 or so repertoires, and 10 million to 12 million of these chains were shared by at least two donors. Raw reads were error-corrected and collapsed into unique sequences by a nearest-neighbor algorithm in which closely related sequences were merged to remove PCR and sequencing errors. V, D and J gene segments were assigned by aligning CDR3 sequences to IMGT reference sequences. For a sequence to be retained, a match of at least six nucleotides was required to both a V gene segment and a J gene segment. A rearrangement was called productive if the CDR3 had no stop codons and remained in frame with V and J, and every other rearrangement was called non-productive. Following IMGT convention, CDR3 was defined as the stretch from the second conserved V-encoded cysteine to the conserved J-encoded phenylalanine. Sequences without an unambiguous match to a single V gene segment were excluded from the earlier analysis of almost 600 of the donors. In an earlier analysis of more than 500 of the donors, a V segment was called functional when productive rearrangements were above 56.7%, and segregating when the standard deviation between donors exceeded 5%. A statistical classification framework was built for diagnosing cytomegalovirus status from the catalog of TCR beta chain sequences. A later analysis assigned V and J genes by comparing TCR nucleotide sequences with IMGT/GENE-DB human TR gene sequences. A later analysis assigned CDR3 sequences and most-parsimonious VDJ recombination scenarios with the TCRdist pipeline. In a later analysis, every TCR beta chain was defined by the combination of its CDR3 amino acid sequence and its V-gene family, and reads without a unique V-gene family were dropped. In a later analysis, 500 to 650 highly shared, low-generation-probability nucleotide sequences were removed to address suspected cross-contamination and a sequencing artifact. In a later analysis, a clonal expansion index for each public chain was calculated from normalized within-repertoire ranks of inferred template counts. A later analysis computed generation probabilities with a VDJ recombination model fitted to out-of-frame rearrangements, and checked the results against IGoR. In a later analysis, TCR-TCR, TCR-HLA and TCR-CMV co-occurrence was scored with hypergeometric tests, and a repertoire-size bias correction was applied to TCR pairs. In a later analysis, false discovery rates were estimated by permuting HLA or CMV assignments 20 times. In a later analysis, co-occurring TCRs were grouped with DBSCAN, and TCRdist sequence similarity was added when clustering was performed within HLA-allele-positive subsets. Repertoires with fewer than 30,000 or more than 120,000 public chains were left out of co-occurrence clustering, as were a handful of repertoires with anomalous nucleotide sharing. As stored in TCRdb, this immuneACCESS dataset retains in-frame rearrangements with V and J assigned. A fraction of the clones does not appear; measured against another copy, unresolved V genes explain less than half of the discrepancy, and the remainder lacks a known reason. V and J calls and clone size are given by that table; D and trimming were obtained from the DNA. This sample lists about 64,000 clones; about three quarters were detected once. Of the sample, more than 5% is held by the ten largest clones.

The cohort comprised 550 to 700 healthy bone marrow donors. At the time of sampling, every cohort member was nominally healthy, though immune exposures that went unrecorded were likely present. The donor tested CMV seropositive, placing the donor among the 250 to 350 seropositive members of the cohort. A peripheral blood sample was collected from each donor, and TCR beta sequencing was performed on peripheral blood mononuclear cells. The Qiagen DNeasy Blood Extraction Kit was used to extract genomic DNA from the blood cell samples. The paper as a whole reports these results and caveats: According to a later genetic analysis, donors in an Asian-associated ancestry cluster had fewer N-insertions in productive TCRs than the roughly 700-donor mean. According to a later analysis, most CMV-associated TCR beta chains appeared to be HLA-restricted, and the HLA associations seemed to be driven largely by CMV exposure. A later analysis found that TCR association rates varied across HLA loci, with DRB1 alleles showing the most associated TCRs and HLA-C alleles the fewest. In both the original and validation cohorts, the classifier was reported to diagnose cytomegalovirus status with high specificity and sensitivity. A further reported finding was that TCR beta sequences accurately predicted the HLA-A and HLA-B alleles for most subjects in the first cohort. Broadly in line with IMGT annotations, most TCR beta V segments showed up in productive rearrangements about 90% or about 30% of the time in an earlier analysis of 587 of the donors. The cohort was sequenced for TCR beta chains only, and without alpha or paired-chain data the features that could be detected were limited. When HLA alleles, especially DR and DQ, strongly co-occurred, attributing TCR associations to individual alleles was difficult. In a later genetic analysis, a missense DCLRE1C variant was associated with V-gene and J-gene trimming of TCR beta chains, and the association was replicated in an independent cohort. Some IMGT-functional V segments, including TRBV6-2 and TRBV6-3, could not be told apart with the 87-base-pair reads, so those segments were excluded. Presence/absence analyses assumed roughly uniform sequencing depth across donors, an assumption that may not hold. Correlated functional status among segregating V segments might be attributable to linkage disequilibrium, but an unknown experimental factor could not be ruled out. A few of the identified cytomegalovirus-associated TCR beta chains were confirmed in vitro to be specific for cytomegalovirus antigens. CMV serostatus was the only immune exposure information available for the cohort. In a later analysis, HLA-associated TCR beta chains were found to be more clonally expanded and to have lower generation probabilities than equally common non-associated chains. A cluster of highly shared sequence variants was judged likely to represent a technical artifact of the sequencing pipeline. The study gave a list of 150 to 200 TCR beta chains associated with cytomegalovirus. A later analysis reported that several top co-occurrence clusters appeared linked to parvovirus B19, influenza, CMV and Epstein-Barr virus. The earlier analysis of approximately 590 of the donors excluded some 15 rarely observed V segments, including chromosome 9 orphons, because counts were too low. According to the authors, the approach could potentially be generalized to other disease states and immunological phenotypes. Across donors, most TCR sequences were observed very rarely, whereas some public TCRs were present in many individuals. Because HLA typing was missing for some donors at each locus, association tests included only the typed subset. A later analysis associated about 17,000 TCR beta sequences with specific HLA alleles at a false discovery rate of 0.05.

Trimming costs V 1 base and J 5 bases, and their ends lie 11 bases apart. CDR3 length: 14 amino acids, cysteine to phenylalanine. Only the CDR3 DNA is retained, 42 bases long and in frame from the first base. CDR1 and CDR2 are drawn from the germline V gene (reference sequence): SEHNR, FQNEAQ. This TCR derives from a male donor in good health and CMV-seropositive. The rearranged chain carries TRBV7-9 and TRBJ1-2, and the D gene may be TRBD1, 6 bases matching. Sequencing used PBMCs. The CDR3: CASSLGTGLYGYTF. The nucleotide sequence reads TGTGCCAGCAGCTTAGGCACAGGGCTTTATGGCTACACCTTC.